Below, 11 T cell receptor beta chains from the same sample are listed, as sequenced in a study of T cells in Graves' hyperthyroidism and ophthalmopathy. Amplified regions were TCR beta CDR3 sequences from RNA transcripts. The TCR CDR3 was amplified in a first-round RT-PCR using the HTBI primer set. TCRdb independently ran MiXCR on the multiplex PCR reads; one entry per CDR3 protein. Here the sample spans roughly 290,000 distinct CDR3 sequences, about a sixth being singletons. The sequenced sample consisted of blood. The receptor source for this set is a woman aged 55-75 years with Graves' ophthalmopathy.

The CDR3: CASSIAGGVYEQYF. CDR3 nucleotides: TGTGCCAGTAGTATAGCAGGGGGAGTCTACGAGCAGTACTTC. The chain carries TRBV19 and TRBJ2-7; 7 positions match TRBD1. J gave up 3 bases and V 1 base, and 3 bases lay outside the gene matches. This CDR3 has 14 residues. Germline CDR1 and CDR2: LNHDA and SQIVND (reference sequence).

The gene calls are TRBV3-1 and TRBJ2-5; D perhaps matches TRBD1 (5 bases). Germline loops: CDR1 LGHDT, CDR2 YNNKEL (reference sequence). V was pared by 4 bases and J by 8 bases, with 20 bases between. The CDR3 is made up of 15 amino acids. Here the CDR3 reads CASSPLSRARATQYF. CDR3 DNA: TGTGCCAGCAGCCCCTTGAGTAGGGCCAGGGCTACCCAGTACTTC.

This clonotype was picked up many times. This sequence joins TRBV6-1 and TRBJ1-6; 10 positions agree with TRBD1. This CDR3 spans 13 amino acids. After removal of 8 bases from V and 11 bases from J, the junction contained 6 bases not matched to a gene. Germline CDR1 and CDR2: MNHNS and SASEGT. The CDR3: CASSTGGLAPLHF. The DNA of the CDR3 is TGTGCCAGCTCGACAGGGGGCTTGGCACCCCTCCACTTT.

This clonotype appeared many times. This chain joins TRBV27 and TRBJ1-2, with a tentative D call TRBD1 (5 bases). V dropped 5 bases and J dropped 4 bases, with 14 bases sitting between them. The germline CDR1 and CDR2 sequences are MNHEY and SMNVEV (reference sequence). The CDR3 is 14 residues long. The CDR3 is CASSIGTGIYGYTF. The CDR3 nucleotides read TGTGCCAGCAGTATCGGGACCGGGATCTATGGCTACACCTTC.

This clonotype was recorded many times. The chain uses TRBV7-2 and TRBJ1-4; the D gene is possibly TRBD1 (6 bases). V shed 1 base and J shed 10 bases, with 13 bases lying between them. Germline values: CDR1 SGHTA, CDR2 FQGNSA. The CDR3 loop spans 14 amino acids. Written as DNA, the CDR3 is TGTGCCAGCAGCTTAGACAGGGATGGGGGAAAACTGTTTTTT. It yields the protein CASSLDRDGGKLFF.

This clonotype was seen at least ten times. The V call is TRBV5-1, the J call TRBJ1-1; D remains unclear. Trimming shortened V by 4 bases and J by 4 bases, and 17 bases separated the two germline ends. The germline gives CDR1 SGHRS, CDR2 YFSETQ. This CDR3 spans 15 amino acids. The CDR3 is CASSVEGPSSTEAFF. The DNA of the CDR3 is TGCGCCAGCAGCGTGGAAGGGCCTTCGAGCACTGAAGCTTTCTTT.

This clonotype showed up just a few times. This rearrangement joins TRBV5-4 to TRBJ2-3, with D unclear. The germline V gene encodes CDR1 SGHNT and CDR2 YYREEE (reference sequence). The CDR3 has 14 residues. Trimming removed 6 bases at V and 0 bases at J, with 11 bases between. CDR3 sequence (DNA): TGTGCCAGCACCTCGAAAGCTAGCACAGATACGCAGTATTTT. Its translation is CASTSKASTDTQYF.

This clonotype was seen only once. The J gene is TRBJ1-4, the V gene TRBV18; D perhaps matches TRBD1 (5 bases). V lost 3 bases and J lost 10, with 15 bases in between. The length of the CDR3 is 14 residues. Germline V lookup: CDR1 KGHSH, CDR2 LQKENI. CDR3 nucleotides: TGTGCCAGCTCACCTCCAGGGCGTAAGGGAAAACTGTTTTTT. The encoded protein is CASSPPGRKGKLFF.

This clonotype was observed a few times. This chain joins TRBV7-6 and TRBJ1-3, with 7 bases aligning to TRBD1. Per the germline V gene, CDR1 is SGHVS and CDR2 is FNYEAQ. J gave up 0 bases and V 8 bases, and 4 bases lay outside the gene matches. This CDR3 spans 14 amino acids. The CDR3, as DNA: TGTGCCAGCCAACAGGGGATCTCTGGAAACACCATATATTTT. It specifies CASQQGISGNTIYF.

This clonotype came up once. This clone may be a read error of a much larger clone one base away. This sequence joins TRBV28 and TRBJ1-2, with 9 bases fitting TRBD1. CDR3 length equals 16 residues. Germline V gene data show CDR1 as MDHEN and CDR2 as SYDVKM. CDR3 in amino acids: CASRFGTGQANYGYTF. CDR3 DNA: TGTGCCAGCCGTTTCGGGACAGGGCAAGCTAACTATGGCTACACCTTC.

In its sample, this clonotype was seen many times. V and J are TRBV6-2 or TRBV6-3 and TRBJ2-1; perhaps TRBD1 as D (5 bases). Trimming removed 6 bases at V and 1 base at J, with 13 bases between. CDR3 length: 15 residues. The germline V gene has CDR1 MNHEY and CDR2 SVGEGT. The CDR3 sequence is CASRQGSWSYNEQFF. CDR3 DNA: TGTGCCAGCAGGCAGGGCTCTTGGTCCTACAATGAGCAGTTCTTC.